Below are 9 T cell receptor beta chains sequenced from a single sample in a study of Graves' ophthalmopathy and Graves' hyperthyroidism. From RNA, the CDR3 regions of TCR beta chains were amplified and sequenced. Second-round multiplex PCR came after first-round RT-PCR with HTBI primers. TCRdb re-called the multiplex PCR reads with MiXCR, one entry per CDR3 protein. The repertoire has hundreds of thousands of distinct CDR3 sequences, roughly 14% of them found once; the top ten carry approximately 9.8%. The sequenced material came from blood. The receptors stem from a woman under 40 with Graves' ophthalmopathy.

This clonotype was recorded at least ten times. This chain links TRBV5-1 with TRBJ1-2, with 9 bases identical to TRBD1. Looked up from germline, CDR1 is SGHRS and CDR2 is YFSETQ. Trimming cost V 4 bases and J 4 bases; bases outside gene matches: 8. The CDR3 has 15 amino acids. CDR3 nucleotide sequence: TGCGCCAGCAGCCCATCGGGACAGGGCGGCTATGGCTACACCTTC. It encodes CASSPSGQGGYGYTF.

This clonotype was picked up many times. The DNA of the CDR3 is TGTGCCAGCAGCCAAAGGACAGTCTATGGCTACACCTTC. It translates to CASSQRTVYGYTF. The chain combines TRBV5-4 with TRBJ1-2; tentatively, D is TRBD1 (6 bases). CDR1 SGHNT and CDR2 YYREEE come from the germline V gene (reference sequence). V was clipped by 4 bases and J by 4 bases, with 11 bases between them. The CDR3 covers 13 residues.

This clonotype was detected many times. The chain has TRBV5-1 and TRBJ1-1, with D unclear. Germline V gene sequence: CDR1 SGHRS, CDR2 YFSETQ. The CDR3 runs 13 residues. Trimming took 4 bases from V and 3 from J, leaving 10 bases between them. CDR3 residues: CASSGMYHTEAFF. The CDR3 nucleotides read TGCGCCAGCAGCGGGATGTACCACACTGAAGCTTTCTTT.

V usage is TRBV11-1 and J usage is TRBJ2-5; no definite D call. V shed 2 bases and J shed 2 bases, with 18 bases lying between them. Germline values: CDR1 SGHAT, CDR2 FQDESV (reference sequence). This CDR3 is 17 amino acids long. CDR3 bases: TGTGCCAGCAGCTTAATAGGGTCAGGCTCCCTTCAAGAGACCCAGTACTTC. Translating gives CASSLIGSGSLQETQYF.

This clonotype was seen ten or more times. This rearrangement joins TRBV2 to TRBJ1-2, with TRBD1 matching 7 bases. The CDR3 is made up of 14 amino acids. Germline V gene data show CDR1 as SNHLY and CDR2 as FYNNEI. V was clipped by 5 bases and J by 4 bases; unmatched bases: 7. DNA of the CDR3: TGTGCCAGCAGTCCGACAGGGTTTAGCTATGGCTACACCTTC. Translated, it gives CASSPTGFSYGYTF.

This clonotype occurred many times. This rearrangement joins TRBV18 to TRBJ2-5; 8 bases match TRBD1. The V gene's germline CDR1 is KGHSH and CDR2 LQKENI. J gave up 3 bases and V 4 bases, and 10 bases lay outside the gene matches. The CDR3 consists of 16 residues. The CDR3 DNA reads as TGTGCCAGCTCACTCGGACAGGGCGGCGTAAAAGAGACCCAGTACTTC. This sequence encodes CASSLGQGGVKETQYF.

V gene TRBV27 combines with J gene TRBJ1-2; no firm D call. V was pared by 3 bases and J by 6 bases, with 14 bases between. This CDR3 is 14 amino acids long. CDR1 and CDR2 (germline): MNHEY, SMNVEV (reference sequence). The CDR3 bases are TGTGCCAGCAGTTTCGACGGGTACAGCGATGGCTACACCTTC. It specifies CASSFDGYSDGYTF.

This clonotype was detected many times. The V call is TRBV24-1, the J call TRBJ2-1, with no clear D. V gave up 5 bases and J gave up 4 bases, with 11 bases separating them. CDR3 length: 14 amino acids. Germline CDR1 reads KGHDR; CDR2 reads SFDVKD. The CDR3 spells CATSVTPNYNEQFF. DNA for the CDR3: TGTGCCACCAGTGTCACACCGAATTACAATGAGCAGTTCTTC.

This clonotype was seen repeatedly, ten times or more. The chain has TRBV28 and TRBJ1-1; D is uncertain. With 4 bases removed from V and 8 bases from J, the gap between germline ends came to 11 bases. This CDR3 is 12 amino acids long. Germline values: CDR1 MDHEN, CDR2 SYDVKM. The CDR3 nucleotides are TGTGCCAGCAGTTATCCGGGCCTCGAAGCTTTCTTT. Residues: CASSYPGLEAFF.